This TCR beta chain was retrieved from a study of cytomegalovirus exposure and HLA in healthy donors. Study results and caveats: TCR beta chain V- and J-gene trimming was linked, in a later analysis, to a missense variant in DCLRE1C. Across donors, presence/absence analyses took sequencing depth to be roughly uniform. A later analysis found most CMV-associated TCR beta chains apparently HLA-restricted. In an earlier analysis, most TCR beta V segments were productive about 90% or about 30% of the time.

The CDR3 runs 15 residues. The V and J ends lost 3 bases and 2 bases respectively, with 14 bases between them. Germline V gene data show CDR1 as GTSNPN and CDR2 as SVGIG (reference sequence). With respect to this clone: The antigen remains undetermined.

PCR used 60 Vbeta primers and 13 Jbeta primers. The table came from immunoSEQ multiplex PCR; TCRdb's copy has only in-frame clones and leaves some out. The table has more than 70,000 clones, 75% to 85% seen once. The sample was PBMCs. V usage is TRBV30 and J usage is TRBJ1-5, with D possibly being TRBD1 (6 bases). The clonotype was recovered from a man aged 45-60 years in good health and CMV-seropositive. The DNA of the CDR3 is TGTGCCTGGAGAGAGGGGGTTTTAGGCAATCAGCCCCAGCATTTT. Its protein is CAWREGVLGNQPQHF.